A selection of T cell receptor beta chains follows, all from one sample in a study of patients and donors after allogeneic stem cell transplantation. In TCRdb, the RT-PCR reads were re-called with MiXCR into one record per CDR3 protein. The data hold roughly 9,400 distinct CDR3 sequences, with 5.9% observed a single time. Sequencing input: blood, either unsorted or a sorted T cell fraction (not recorded which). The source of these receptors is a human donor who was either an allogeneic HSCT recipient or a stem cell or donor lymphocyte infusion donor (not recorded which). It is not recorded whose cells these are; they may come from a transplant donor. Each CDR3 is given with its conserved first and last residue. Each record gives: J gene, V gene, D gene, clone size, CDR3 DNA, CDR3 protein. A D gene is named only where the DNA matches it firmly. Where a row states a size, it is once, few, many or the class of an expanded clone; other rows omit it.

j_call: TRBJ2-4
v_call: TRBV6-5
d_call: NA
clone_size: NA
cdr3_nt: TGTGCCAGCAGTTCCCTCATTGCAGGGGCCCAAAACATTCAGTACTTC
cdr3_aa: CASSSLIAGAQNIQYF

j_call: TRBJ2-2
v_call: TRBV18
d_call: NA
clone_size: many
cdr3_nt: TGTGCCAGCTCACTACTACTCGCTACGAACACCGGGGAGCTGTTTTTT
cdr3_aa: CASSLLLATNTGELFF

j_call: TRBJ2-7
v_call: TRBV20-1
d_call: NA
clone_size: many
cdr3_nt: TGCAGTGCTACGGGCGGGACCTCCTACGAGCAGTACTTC
cdr3_aa: CSATGGTSYEQYF

j_call: TRBJ2-1
v_call: TRBV6-2/TRBV6-3
d_call: TRBD2
clone_size: few
cdr3_nt: TGTGCCAGCAGTCCCGGGGCGGGAGGGCGTGATGAGCAGTTCTTC
cdr3_aa: CASSPGAGGRDEQFF

j_call: TRBJ1-3
v_call: TRBV20-1
d_call: TRBD1
clone_size: many
cdr3_nt: TGCAGTGCCACCCGGACAGGAACAGGAAACACCATATATTTT
cdr3_aa: CSATRTGTGNTIYF

j_call: TRBJ1-1
v_call: TRBV6-1
d_call: NA
clone_size: many
cdr3_nt: TGTGCCAGCAGTAGAAAGACAGCGAACACTGAAGCTTTCTTT
cdr3_aa: CASSRKTANTEAFF

j_call: TRBJ2-3
v_call: TRBV9
d_call: NA
clone_size: NA
cdr3_nt: TGTGCCAGCAGCGTGGGACCCCAAAGCACAGATACGCAGTATTTT
cdr3_aa: CASSVGPQSTDTQYF

j_call: TRBJ2-1
v_call: TRBV20-1
d_call: TRBD2
clone_size: NA
cdr3_nt: TGCAGTGCTTCAAGTCCGACTAGCGGGAGAATACGTGAGCAGTTCTTC
cdr3_aa: CSASSPTSGRIREQFF

j_call: TRBJ1-5
v_call: TRBV11-2
d_call: NA
clone_size: many
cdr3_nt: TGTGCCAGCAGCGCCGGACATACCAATCAGCCCCAGCATTTT
cdr3_aa: CASSAGHTNQPQHF

j_call: TRBJ1-2
v_call: TRBV5-1
d_call: NA
clone_size: many
cdr3_nt: TGCGCCAGCAGCTTCTCCACCCTAACTAACTATGGCTACACCTTC
cdr3_aa: CASSFSTLTNYGYTF

j_call: TRBJ2-1
v_call: TRBV6-6
d_call: TRBD2
clone_size: few
cdr3_nt: TGTGCCAGCAGTTACGAACTAGCGGGGCTTAAGTTCTTC
cdr3_aa: CASSYELAGLKFF

j_call: TRBJ2-5
v_call: TRBV11-2
d_call: NA
clone_size: many
cdr3_nt: TGTGCCAGCAGCCCTGGGGGGAATAGGTTCGGAGGAGAGACCCAGTACTTC
cdr3_aa: CASSPGGNRFGGETQYF

j_call: TRBJ1-1
v_call: TRBV28
d_call: TRBD1
clone_size: few
cdr3_nt: TGTGCCAGCAGTTCAGGACAGGGAGGGAACACTGAAGCTTTCTTT
cdr3_aa: CASSSGQGGNTEAFF

j_call: TRBJ2-5
v_call: TRBV14
d_call: TRBD1
clone_size: NA
cdr3_nt: TGTGCCAGCAGCCAAGATCGCTGGACAGGGGAAGAGACCCAGTACTTC
cdr3_aa: CASSQDRWTGEETQYF

j_call: TRBJ2-7
v_call: TRBV11-1
d_call: NA
clone_size: many
cdr3_nt: TGTGCCAGCAGCTCCCAGGCTACCCCCGATCCGGGGCAGTACTTC
cdr3_aa: CASSSQATPDPGQYF

j_call: TRBJ1-3
v_call: TRBV6-6
d_call: NA
clone_size: many
cdr3_nt: TGTGCCAGCAGTCGACAAGGGGCCTCTGGAAACACCATATATTTT
cdr3_aa: CASSRQGASGNTIYF

j_call: TRBJ2-7
v_call: TRBV7-9
d_call: NA
clone_size: many
cdr3_nt: TGTGCCAGCAGCTTATTGGAAAAGAAGTACTTC
cdr3_aa: CASSLLEKKYF

j_call: TRBJ1-1
v_call: TRBV10-3
d_call: NA
clone_size: NA
cdr3_nt: TGTGCCATCAGTGGCGGGAACACTGAAGCTTTCTTT
cdr3_aa: CAISGGNTEAFF

j_call: TRBJ2-6
v_call: TRBV28
d_call: NA
clone_size: NA
cdr3_nt: TGTGCCAGCAGTTTACCAGGGTACGGGGCCAACGTCCTGACTTTC
cdr3_aa: CASSLPGYGANVLTF

j_call: TRBJ1-2
v_call: TRBV7-2
d_call: NA
clone_size: medium-sized
cdr3_nt: TGTGCCAGCAGCTTAACGGGGACTAACTATGGCTACACCTTC
cdr3_aa: CASSLTGTNYGYTF

j_call: TRBJ1-6
v_call: TRBV4-2
d_call: NA
clone_size: many
cdr3_nt: TGTGCCAGCAGCCAAGGGTCGTCAGGGAGGAATTCACCCCTCCACTTT
cdr3_aa: CASSQGSSGRNSPLHF

j_call: TRBJ2-1
v_call: TRBV19
d_call: NA
clone_size: many
cdr3_nt: TGTGCCAGTAGTAGGGCCCGGGGAGCCTACAATGAGCAGTTCTTC
cdr3_aa: CASSRARGAYNEQFF

j_call: TRBJ2-7
v_call: TRBV5-6
d_call: NA
clone_size: few
cdr3_nt: TGTGCCAGCAGCTTGGGAGCGCTAAAGGGGCCACCCGAGCAGTACTTC
cdr3_aa: CASSLGALKGPPEQYF

j_call: TRBJ2-7
v_call: TRBV23-1
d_call: NA
clone_size: few
cdr3_nt: TGCGCCAGCAGTCTCTGGGACGGACACTACGAGCAGTACTTC
cdr3_aa: CASSLWDGHYEQYF

j_call: TRBJ2-4
v_call: TRBV6-6
d_call: TRBD2
clone_size: NA
cdr3_nt: TGTGCCAGCAGACGACTAGCGGGAGTGAACATTCAGTACTTC
cdr3_aa: CASRRLAGVNIQYF

j_call: TRBJ1-3
v_call: TRBV28
d_call: NA
clone_size: many
cdr3_nt: TGTGCCAGCAGTCTAAACCCCCAGGGGACTCGGAACACCATATATTTT
cdr3_aa: CASSLNPQGTRNTIYF

j_call: TRBJ2-7
v_call: TRBV6-5
d_call: NA
clone_size: many
cdr3_nt: TGTGCCAGCAGTTACTCGATAACTAGTATGCTGTTCGAGCAGTACTTC
cdr3_aa: CASSYSITSMLFEQYF

j_call: TRBJ2-1
v_call: TRBV6-1
d_call: NA
clone_size: many
cdr3_nt: TGTGCCAGCAGTACTCCGACAGCACGGGTCTTGGCCTACAATGAGCAGTTCTTC
cdr3_aa: CASSTPTARVLAYNEQFF

j_call: TRBJ2-1
v_call: TRBV7-9
d_call: NA
clone_size: many
cdr3_nt: TGTGCCAGCAGCTATAGACAGGCATCCTACAATGAGCAGTTCTTC
cdr3_aa: CASSYRQASYNEQFF

j_call: TRBJ1-5
v_call: TRBV30
d_call: NA
clone_size: many
cdr3_nt: TGTGCCTGGAGCAAACAGGGAAATCAGCCCCAGCATTTT
cdr3_aa: CAWSKQGNQPQHF

j_call: TRBJ2-7
v_call: TRBV15
d_call: NA
clone_size: NA
cdr3_nt: TGTGCCACCAGCACCGGGGCCACTCCCTACGAGCAGTACTTC
cdr3_aa: CATSTGATPYEQYF

j_call: TRBJ2-1
v_call: TRBV7-2
d_call: TRBD2
clone_size: NA
cdr3_nt: TGTGCCAGCAGCTTAGGGACTAGCGGGAGAAGGAGGGGAAATGAGCAGTTCTTC
cdr3_aa: CASSLGTSGRRRGNEQFF

j_call: TRBJ2-1
v_call: TRBV18
d_call: NA
clone_size: NA
cdr3_nt: TGTGCCAGCTCACTAAGAGGGAGCTCCTACAATGAGCAGTTCTTC
cdr3_aa: CASSLRGSSYNEQFF

j_call: TRBJ1-2
v_call: TRBV18
d_call: NA
clone_size: few
cdr3_nt: TGTGCCAGCTCGCGGGCCCAGGCCCTCTATGGCTACACCTTC
cdr3_aa: CASSRAQALYGYTF

j_call: TRBJ1-3
v_call: TRBV3-1
d_call: NA
clone_size: many
cdr3_nt: TGTGCCAGCAGCCACGTAAACACCATATATTTT
cdr3_aa: CASSHVNTIYF

j_call: TRBJ2-1
v_call: TRBV5-4
d_call: TRBD2
clone_size: many
cdr3_nt: TGTGCCAGCAGCTTGGCCAATGAGCGGGAGACTACGTTCTTC
cdr3_aa: CASSLANERETTFF

j_call: TRBJ2-5
v_call: TRBV5-1
d_call: NA
clone_size: many
cdr3_nt: TGCGCCAGCAGCCTACAGCCGGGTCCACAAGAGACCCAGTACTTC
cdr3_aa: CASSLQPGPQETQYF

j_call: TRBJ2-2
v_call: TRBV27
d_call: NA
clone_size: many
cdr3_nt: TGTGCCAGCAGTTTAAATTTCGACACCGGGGAGCTGTTTTTT
cdr3_aa: CASSLNFDTGELFF

j_call: TRBJ1-6
v_call: TRBV6-4
d_call: NA
clone_size: many
cdr3_nt: TGTGCCAGCGAGTCACCCCTCCACTTT
cdr3_aa: CASESPLHF

j_call: TRBJ1-3
v_call: TRBV14
d_call: NA
clone_size: many
cdr3_nt: TGTGCCAGCAGCCCACAGGACCTCCCTGGAAACACCATATATTTT
cdr3_aa: CASSPQDLPGNTIYF

j_call: TRBJ1-6
v_call: TRBV6-5
d_call: NA
clone_size: many
cdr3_nt: TGTGCCAGCAGTTACTCGAAGGGACTTAATTCACCCCTCCACTTT
cdr3_aa: CASSYSKGLNSPLHF

j_call: TRBJ1-3
v_call: TRBV16
d_call: TRBD1
clone_size: many
cdr3_nt: TGTGCCAGCACCACATCCGGGACAGGCGGGGACACCATATATTTT
cdr3_aa: CASTTSGTGGDTIYF

j_call: TRBJ2-3
v_call: TRBV5-4
d_call: TRBD1
clone_size: few
cdr3_nt: TGTGCCAGCAGCTTCCGGGACAGGGTTAGCACAGATACGCAGTATTTT
cdr3_aa: CASSFRDRVSTDTQYF

j_call: TRBJ1-1
v_call: TRBV28
d_call: NA
clone_size: many
cdr3_nt: TGTGCCAGCAGTACTGTGAACACTGAAGCTTTCTTT
cdr3_aa: CASSTVNTEAFF

j_call: TRBJ2-3
v_call: TRBV28
d_call: NA
clone_size: few
cdr3_nt: TGTGCCAGCAGTTATTGGGATCTTGGGAAGATTACGCAGTATTTT
cdr3_aa: CASSYWDLGKITQYF

j_call: TRBJ1-1
v_call: TRBV15
d_call: NA
clone_size: medium-sized
cdr3_nt: TGTGCCACCAGCAGAGTAGGGGGGGTTGGAGATGAAGCTTTCTTT
cdr3_aa: CATSRVGGVGDEAFF

j_call: TRBJ2-7
v_call: TRBV5-1
d_call: NA
clone_size: few
cdr3_nt: TGCGCCAGCAGCTGGTATCCGGCCGAGAACCTCTACGAGCAGTACTTC
cdr3_aa: CASSWYPAENLYEQYF

j_call: TRBJ2-7
v_call: TRBV9
d_call: NA
clone_size: NA
cdr3_nt: TGTGCCAGCAGCCCGGGCCCCACGAATGTCTACGAGCAGTACTTC
cdr3_aa: CASSPGPTNVYEQYF

j_call: TRBJ1-2
v_call: TRBV4-1
d_call: TRBD1
clone_size: many
cdr3_nt: TGCGCCAGCAGCCAAGATCAGGACAGGGGAGGCTATGGCTACACCTTC
cdr3_aa: CASSQDQDRGGYGYTF

j_call: TRBJ2-6
v_call: TRBV7-2
d_call: TRBD1
clone_size: many
cdr3_nt: TGTGCCAGCAGGGAGGGACAGGGGGCGCTTGGGGCCAACGTCCTGACTTTC
cdr3_aa: CASREGQGALGANVLTF